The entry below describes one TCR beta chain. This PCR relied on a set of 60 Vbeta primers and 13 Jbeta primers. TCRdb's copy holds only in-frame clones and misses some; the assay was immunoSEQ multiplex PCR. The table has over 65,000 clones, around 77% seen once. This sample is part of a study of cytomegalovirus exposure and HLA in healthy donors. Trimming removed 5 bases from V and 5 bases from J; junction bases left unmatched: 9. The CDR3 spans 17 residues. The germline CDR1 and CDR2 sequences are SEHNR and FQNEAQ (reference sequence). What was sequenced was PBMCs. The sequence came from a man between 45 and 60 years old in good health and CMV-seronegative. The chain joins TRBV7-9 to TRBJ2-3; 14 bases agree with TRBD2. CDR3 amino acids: CASSRTSGGLGGDTQYF. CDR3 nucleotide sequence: TGTGCCAGCAGCCGGACTAGCGGGGGGCTGGGGGGAGATACGCAGTATTTT.